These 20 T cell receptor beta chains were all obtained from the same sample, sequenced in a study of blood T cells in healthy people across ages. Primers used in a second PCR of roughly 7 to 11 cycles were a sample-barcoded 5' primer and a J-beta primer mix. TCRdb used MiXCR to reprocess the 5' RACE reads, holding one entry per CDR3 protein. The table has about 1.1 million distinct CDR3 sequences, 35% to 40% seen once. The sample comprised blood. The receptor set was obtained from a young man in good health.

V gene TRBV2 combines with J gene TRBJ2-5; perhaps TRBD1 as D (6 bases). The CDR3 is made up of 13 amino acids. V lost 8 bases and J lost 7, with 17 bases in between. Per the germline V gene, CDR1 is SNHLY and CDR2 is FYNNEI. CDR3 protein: CASLQGREGTQYF. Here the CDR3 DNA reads TGTGCCAGCCTACAGGGAAGGGAAGGGACCCAGTACTTC.

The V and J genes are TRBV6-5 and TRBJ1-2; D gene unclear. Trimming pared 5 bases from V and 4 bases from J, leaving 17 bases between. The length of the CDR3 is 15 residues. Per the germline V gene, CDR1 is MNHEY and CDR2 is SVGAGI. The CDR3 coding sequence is TGTGCCAGCAGTGCCTCGATCGGGGAGGGCTATGGCTACACCTTC. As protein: CASSASIGEGYGYTF.

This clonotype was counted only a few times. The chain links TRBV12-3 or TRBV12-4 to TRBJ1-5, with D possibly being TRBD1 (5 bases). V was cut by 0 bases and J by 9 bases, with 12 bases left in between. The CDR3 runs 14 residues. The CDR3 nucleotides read TGTGCCAGCAGTTTAGCGACTGCCAGGGCGCCCCAGCATTTT. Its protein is CASSLATARAPQHF.

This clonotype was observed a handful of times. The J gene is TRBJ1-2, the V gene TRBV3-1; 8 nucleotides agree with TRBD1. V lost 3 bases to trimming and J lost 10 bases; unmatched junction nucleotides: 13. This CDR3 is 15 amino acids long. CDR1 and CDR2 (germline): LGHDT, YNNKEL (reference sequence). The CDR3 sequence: CASSQTGDRGDDYTF. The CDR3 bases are TGTGCCAGCAGCCAGACGGGTGACAGGGGCGACGACTACACCTTC. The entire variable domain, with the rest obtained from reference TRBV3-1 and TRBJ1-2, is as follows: DTAVSQTPKYLVTQMGNDKSIKCEQNLGHDTMYWYKQDSKKFLKIMFSYNNKELIINETVPNRFSPKSPDKAHLNLHINSLELGDSAVYFCASSQTGDRGDDYTFGSGTRLTVV.

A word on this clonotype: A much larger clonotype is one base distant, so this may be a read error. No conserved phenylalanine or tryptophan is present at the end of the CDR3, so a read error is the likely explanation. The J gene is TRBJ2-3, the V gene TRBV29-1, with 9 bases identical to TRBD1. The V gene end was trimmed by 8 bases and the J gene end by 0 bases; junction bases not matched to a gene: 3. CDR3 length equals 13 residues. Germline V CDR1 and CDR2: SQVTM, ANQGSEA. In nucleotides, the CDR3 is TGCAGCTCGGACAGGGGAAGCACAGATACGCAGTATTTA. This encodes CSSDRGSTDTQYL.

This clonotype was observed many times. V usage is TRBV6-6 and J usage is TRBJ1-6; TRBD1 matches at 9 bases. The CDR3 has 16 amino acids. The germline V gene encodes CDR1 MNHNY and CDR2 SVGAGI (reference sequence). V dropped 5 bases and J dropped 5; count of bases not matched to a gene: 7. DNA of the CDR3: TGTGCCAGCAGTAAACAGGGGGCTGATGATAATTCACCCCTCCACTTT. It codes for CASSKQGADDNSPLHF.

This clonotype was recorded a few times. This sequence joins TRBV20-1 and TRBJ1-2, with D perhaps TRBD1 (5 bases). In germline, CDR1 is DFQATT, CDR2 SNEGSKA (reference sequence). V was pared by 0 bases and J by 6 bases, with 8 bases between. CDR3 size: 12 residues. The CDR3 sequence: CSARDGADGYTF. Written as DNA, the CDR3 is TGCAGTGCTAGAGACGGGGCTGATGGCTACACCTTC.

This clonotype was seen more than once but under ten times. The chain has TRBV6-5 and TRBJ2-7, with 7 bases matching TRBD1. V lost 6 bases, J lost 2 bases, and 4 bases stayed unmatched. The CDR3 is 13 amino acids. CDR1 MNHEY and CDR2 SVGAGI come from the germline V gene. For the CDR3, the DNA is TGTGCCAGCAGACCAGGGACAGCCTACGAGCAGTACTTC. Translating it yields CASRPGTAYEQYF.

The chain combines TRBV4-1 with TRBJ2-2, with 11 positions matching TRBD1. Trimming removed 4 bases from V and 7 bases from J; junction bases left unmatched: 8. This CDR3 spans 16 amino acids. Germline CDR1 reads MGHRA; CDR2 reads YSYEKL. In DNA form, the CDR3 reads TGCGCCAGCAGCCCCTTGCCGGGACAGGGGGACGGGGAGCTGTTTTTT. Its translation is CASSPLPGQGDGELFF.

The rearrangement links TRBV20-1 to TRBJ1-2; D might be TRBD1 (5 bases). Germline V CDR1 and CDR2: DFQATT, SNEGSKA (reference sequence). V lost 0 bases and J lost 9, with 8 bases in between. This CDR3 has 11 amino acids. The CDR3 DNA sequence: TGCAGTGCTAGAGATGGGGGACGCTACACCTTC. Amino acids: CSARDGGRYTF.

CDR3 region: CASSGLTTYRYNEQYF. The CDR3 DNA sequence: TGTGCCAGCAGCGGGCTGACTACGTACCGATACAATGAGCAGTACTTC. The chain links TRBV2 to TRBJ2-1, with D possibly TRBD2 on 5 matching bases. The J call may be faulty, since TRBJ2-7 better matches the DNA end. This CDR3 comprises 16 residues. Germline V CDR1 and CDR2: SNHLY, FYNNEI.

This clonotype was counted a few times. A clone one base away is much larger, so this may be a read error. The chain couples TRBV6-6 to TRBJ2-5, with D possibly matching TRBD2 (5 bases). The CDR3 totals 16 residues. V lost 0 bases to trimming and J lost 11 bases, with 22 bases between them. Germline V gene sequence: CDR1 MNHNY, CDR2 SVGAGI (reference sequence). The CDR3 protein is CASSYSIGRTYNEQYF. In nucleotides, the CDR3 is TGTGCCAGCAGTTACTCTATTGGGAGAACCTACAATGAGCAGTACTTC.

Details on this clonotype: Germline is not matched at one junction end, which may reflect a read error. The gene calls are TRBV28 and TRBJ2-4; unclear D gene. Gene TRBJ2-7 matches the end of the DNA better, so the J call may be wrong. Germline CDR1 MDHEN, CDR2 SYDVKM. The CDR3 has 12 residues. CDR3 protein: CAGSLTSYEQYF. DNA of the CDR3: TGTGCCGGCAGTCTGACCAGCTACGAGCAGTACTTC.

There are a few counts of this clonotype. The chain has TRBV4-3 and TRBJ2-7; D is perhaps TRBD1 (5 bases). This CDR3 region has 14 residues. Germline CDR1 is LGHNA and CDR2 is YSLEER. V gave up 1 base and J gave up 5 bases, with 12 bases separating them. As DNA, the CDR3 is TGCGCCAGCAGCCAAGTTGTTCTGGGGCACGAGCAGTACTTC. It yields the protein CASSQVVLGHEQYF.

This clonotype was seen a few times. The CDR3 loop reads CASSGVRAGTEAFF. The CDR3 coding sequence is TGTGCCAGCAGTGGCGTCAGGGCTGGCACTGAAGCTTTCTTT. This rearrangement joins TRBV2 to TRBJ1-1; weak D call: TRBD1 (5 bases). Trimming left V 4 bases short and J 4 bases short, with 13 bases between. Germline assignment: CDR1 SNHLY and CDR2 FYNNEI. This CDR3 contains 14 residues. Filled out from reference TRBV2 and TRBJ1-1, the complete variable domain reads EPEVTQTPSHQVTQMGQEVILRCVPISNHLYFYWYRQILGQKVEFLVSFYNNEISEKSEIFDDQFSVERPDGSNFTLKIRSTKLEDSAMYFCASSGVRAGTEAFFGQGTRLTVV.

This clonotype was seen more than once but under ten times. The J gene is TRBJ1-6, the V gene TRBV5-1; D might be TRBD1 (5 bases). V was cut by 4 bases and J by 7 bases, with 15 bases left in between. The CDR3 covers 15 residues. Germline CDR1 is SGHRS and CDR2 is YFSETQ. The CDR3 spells CASSQQQDFNSPLHF. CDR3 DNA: TGCGCCAGCAGCCAACAACAGGACTTCAATTCACCCCTCCACTTT.

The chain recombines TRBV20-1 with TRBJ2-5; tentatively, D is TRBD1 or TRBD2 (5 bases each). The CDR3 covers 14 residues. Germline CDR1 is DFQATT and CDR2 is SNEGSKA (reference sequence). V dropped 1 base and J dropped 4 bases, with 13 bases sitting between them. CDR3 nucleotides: TGCAGTGCTAGAGTTCTGGGGGAAGGAGAGACCCAGTACTTC. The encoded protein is CSARVLGEGETQYF.

DNA for the CDR3: TGTGCCAGCAGCCAAGTTTCGAGCACTGAAGCTTTCTTT. Its translation: CASSQVSSTEAFF. The rearrangement joins TRBV3-1 to TRBJ1-1; D unclear. V lost 1 base to trimming and J lost 4 bases, with 7 bases between them. Germline V gene sequence: CDR1 LGHDT, CDR2 YNNKEL (reference sequence). The CDR3 totals 13 residues.

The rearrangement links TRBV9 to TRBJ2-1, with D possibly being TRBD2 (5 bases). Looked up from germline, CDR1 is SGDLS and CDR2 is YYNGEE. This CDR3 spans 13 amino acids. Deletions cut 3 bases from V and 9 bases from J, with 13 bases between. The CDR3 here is CASSGTGSGEQFF. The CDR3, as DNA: TGTGCCAGCAGCGGGACTGGGTCGGGTGAGCAGTTCTTC. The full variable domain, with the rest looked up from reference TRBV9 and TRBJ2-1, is DSGVTQTPKHLITATGQRVTLRCSPRSGDLSVYWYQQSLDQGLQFLIQYYNGEERAKGNILERFSAQQFPDLHSELNLSSLELGDSALYFCASSGTGSGEQFFGPGTRLTVL.

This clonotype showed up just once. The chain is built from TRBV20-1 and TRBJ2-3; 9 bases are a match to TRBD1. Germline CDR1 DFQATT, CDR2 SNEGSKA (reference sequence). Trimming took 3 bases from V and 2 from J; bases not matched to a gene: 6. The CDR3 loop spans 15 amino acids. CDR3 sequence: CSASGRDRVTDTQYF. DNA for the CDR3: TGCAGTGCTAGTGGCCGGGACAGGGTCACAGATACGCAGTATTTT.